The 26 T cell receptor beta chains listed next were all sequenced from one sample in a study of blood T cell repertoires in COVID-19. Produced via immunoSEQ multiplex PCR; TCRdb's table is partial and in-frame only. Among fewer than 350,000 clones listed, around 90% were seen once. Sequenced: peripheral blood. The receptors shown here come from a man in his late teens or twenties with active or convalescent COVID-19.

The chain couples TRBV10-3 to TRBJ2-7, with D tentatively TRBD2 (6 bases). The CDR3 extends over 14 amino acids. The ends were cut back, 3 bases at V and 2 bases at J, with 11 bases in the middle. Germline CDR1 ENHRY, CDR2 SYGVKD. CDR3 sequence reads: CAISERDSTYEQYF. DNA for the CDR3: TGTGCCATCAGTGAAAGGGACTCCACCTACGAGCAGTACTTC.

This chain connects TRBV9 to TRBJ2-2, with D unclear. V was cut by 4 bases and J by 7 bases, with 8 bases left in between. The germline V gene encodes CDR1 SGDLS and CDR2 YYNGEE. This CDR3 region has 12 residues. Written as DNA, the CDR3 is TGTGCCAGCAGCCTACGTGACGGGGAGCTGTTTTTT. It yields the protein CASSLRDGELFF. The complete variable domain, with remaining parts taken from reference TRBV9 and TRBJ2-2, reads DSGVTQTPKHLITATGQRVTLRCSPRSGDLSVYWYQQSLDQGLQFLIQYYNGEERAKGNILERFSAQQFPDLHSELNLSSLELGDSALYFCASSLRDGELFFGEGSRLTVL.

This chain joins TRBV10-3 and TRBJ2-6; D possibly corresponds to TRBD1 (6 bases). The CDR3 totals 15 residues. Germline V CDR1 and CDR2: ENHRY, SYGVKD. V was trimmed by 5 bases and J by 0 bases, leaving 8 bases between them. CDR3 nucleotide sequence: TGTGCCATCAGTACAGGGAGCTCTGGGGCCAACGTCCTGACTTTC. Translating it yields CAISTGSSGANVLTF.

This rearrangement joins TRBV25-1 to TRBJ1-4, with 7 bases identical to TRBD1. CDR3 length: 14 amino acids. The germline V gene encodes CDR1 MGHDK and CDR2 SYGVNS. J lost 4 bases, V lost 5 bases, and 4 bases had no gene match. CDR3 residues: CASSSGTDNEKLFF. CDR3 DNA: TGTGCCAGCAGTTCCGGGACAGATAATGAAAAACTGTTTTTT. The full variable domain, completed using reference TRBV25-1 and TRBJ1-4, is EADIYQTPRYLVIGTGKKITLECSQTMGHDKMYWYQQDPGMELHLIHYSYGVNSTEKGDLSSESTVSRIRTEHFPLTLESARPSHTSQYLCASSSGTDNEKLFFGSGTQLSVL.

The chain combines TRBV7-3 with TRBJ2-5; no definite D call. CDR3 length: 15 residues. V was trimmed by 1 base and J by 0 bases, leaving 9 bases between them. Germline loops: CDR1 SGHTA, CDR2 FQGTGA. The CDR3 here is CASSLMGEYQETQYF. The CDR3 DNA reads as TGTGCCAGCAGCTTAATGGGCGAGTACCAAGAGACCCAGTACTTC.

J is TRBJ1-2 and V is TRBV6-6; D gene unclear. The ends were cut back, 4 bases at V and 4 bases at J, with 13 bases in the middle. The CDR3 covers 14 residues. The germline CDR1 and CDR2 sequences are MNHNY and SVGAGI (reference sequence). DNA of the CDR3: TGTGCCAGCAGTTCAGCGGGGTACGGCTATGGCTACACCTTC. Translation gives CASSSAGYGYGYTF.

This clone has more than one count but fewer than ten. J is TRBJ1-5 and V is TRBV6-1; TRBD1 is a possible D gene (6 bases). V was pared by 0 bases and J by 5 bases, with 11 bases between. Germline V gives CDR1 MNHNS, CDR2 SASEGT. CDR3 size: 15 residues. Written as DNA, the CDR3 is TGTGCCAGCAGTGAAGCGGGGGCTGGGCATCAGCCCCAGCATTTT. Translating gives CASSEAGAGHQPQHF.

The rearrangement links TRBV4-1 to TRBJ2-1, with TRBD2 matching over 9 bases. Germline V lookup: CDR1 MGHRA, CDR2 YSYEKL. V trimming: 5 bases; J trimming: 5 bases; junction bases outside the gene matches: 7. The CDR3 extends over 15 amino acids. CDR3 amino acids: CASSKGLAVNNEQFF. The DNA for the CDR3 is TGCGCCAGCAGCAAGGGACTAGCAGTCAACAATGAGCAGTTCTTC.

This clone was seen a handful of times. The CDR3 DNA reads TGTGCCATCAGTGGGGGAGAGACGGTTAATTGGGAGCTGTTTTTT. It specifies CAISGGETVNWELFF. This chain links TRBV10-3 with TRBJ2-2; D possibly corresponds to TRBD2 (5 bases). Germline V gives CDR1 ENHRY, CDR2 SYGVKD. Trimming took off 4 bases at V and 9 bases at J, with 18 bases between the two ends. This CDR3 is built from 15 residues.

The rearrangement links TRBV2 to TRBJ1-1; 8 bases map to TRBD1. In germline, CDR1 is SNHLY, CDR2 FYNNEI. The CDR3 has 15 residues. J lost 4 bases, V lost 2 bases, and 6 bases had no gene match. The CDR3 DNA reads TGTGCCAGCAGTGAATTTATCGACAGGGGCACTGAAGCTTTCTTT. Translating it yields CASSEFIDRGTEAFF.

J is TRBJ2-7 and V is TRBV15; D unresolved. Trimming removed 2 bases from V and 3 bases from J, with 14 bases in between. This CDR3 spans 15 amino acids. CDR1 is LNHNV, CDR2 YYDKDF, per germline (reference sequence). The CDR3 sequence: CATSRPSNGDYEQYF. The CDR3 DNA follows: TGTGCCACCAGCAGACCGTCGAACGGAGACTACGAGCAGTACTTC.

V gene TRBV11-2 combines with J gene TRBJ2-6; no definite D call. Trimming took 1 base from V and 0 from J, leaving 7 bases between them. CDR1 is SGHAT and CDR2 is FQNNGV in the germline V gene. This CDR3 has 16 amino acids. The CDR3 DNA reads as TGTGCCAGCAGCTTAGGAGGCTCCTCTGGGGCCAACGTCCTGACTTTC. This codes for CASSLGGSSGANVLTF.

The chain employs TRBV29-1 and TRBJ1-4; 10 nucleotides match TRBD1. The CDR3 runs 16 residues. CDR1 is SQVTM, CDR2 ANQGSEA, per germline. The V and J ends lost 3 bases and 0 bases, in that order; junction bases with no gene match: 4. The CDR3 spells CSVDSGTGATNEKLFF. The DNA for the CDR3 is TGCAGCGTTGATTCCGGGACAGGGGCAACTAATGAAAAACTGTTTTTT.

The chain uses TRBV6-2 or TRBV6-3 and TRBJ1-5; tentatively, D is TRBD1 (6 bases). Germline-derived CDR1 and CDR2 are MNHEY and SVGEGT. The CDR3 runs 15 residues. V dropped 4 bases and J dropped 6 bases, with 16 bases sitting between them. The CDR3 loop is CASSSSGAVAQPQHF. The CDR3 DNA reads as TGTGCCAGCAGTTCCTCGGGGGCGGTCGCTCAGCCCCAGCATTTT.

The rearrangement uses TRBV10-1 and TRBJ2-5; possibly TRBD2 for D (6 bases). The CDR3 consists of 15 residues. V lost 3 bases to trimming and J lost 4 bases, with 15 bases between them. CDR1 and CDR2 (germline): WNHNN, SYGVQD (reference sequence). CDR3: CASSDRAGGIETQYF. The CDR3 region has the DNA TGCGCCAGCAGTGACCGGGCCGGGGGAATAGAGACCCAGTACTTC.

This chain connects TRBV7-2 to TRBJ1-2; D is uncertain. Deletions cut 2 bases from V and 5 bases from J, with 9 bases between. The length of the CDR3 is 13 residues. CDR1 SGHTA and CDR2 FQGNSA come from the germline V gene. The DNA for the CDR3 is TGTGCCAGCAGCTTACACCTAAAATATGGCTACACCTTC. This translates into CASSLHLKYGYTF.

The chain employs TRBV9 and TRBJ2-4; tentative D call: TRBD1 (6 bases). The CDR3 extends over 13 amino acids. The germline gives CDR1 SGDLS, CDR2 YYNGEE. V lost 4 bases and J lost 10, with 15 bases in between. CDR3 nucleotide sequence: TGTGCCAGCAGCCCCGGAGGTCAGGGGATTCAGTACTTC. It specifies CASSPGGQGIQYF.

This clone was seen just once. The V gene is TRBV13, the J gene TRBJ1-2; possibly TRBD1 for D (5 bases). V gave up 3 bases and J gave up 1 base, with 12 bases separating them. The length of the CDR3 is 15 residues. CDR1 is PRHDT and CDR2 is FYEKMQ in the germline V gene (reference sequence). The DNA for the CDR3 is TGTGCCAGCAGCTTCCCGGAAGGGGATAACTATGGCTACACCTTC. This translates into CASSFPEGDNYGYTF.

This sequence joins TRBV10-3 and TRBJ1-2; D may be TRBD1 (5 bases). CDR1 and CDR2 (germline): ENHRY, SYGVKD. V was pared by 4 bases and J by 0 bases, with 18 bases between. The CDR3 totals 17 residues. CDR3 coding DNA: TGTGCCATCAGTGGAGGAGGGACGATAGAATCTAACTATGGCTACACCTTC. Its translation is CAISGGGTIESNYGYTF.

The V and J genes are TRBV28 and TRBJ2-7; D gene unclear. The ends were cut back, 3 bases at V and 0 bases at J, with 9 bases in the middle. The germline V gene has CDR1 MDHEN and CDR2 SYDVKM. The CDR3 is 14 amino acids. CDR3 in amino acids: CASSLYRSSYEQYF. DNA for the CDR3: TGTGCCAGCAGTTTGTACAGAAGCTCCTACGAGCAGTACTTC.

The V and J genes are TRBV7-9 and TRBJ2-1, with D possibly matching TRBD2 (6 bases). CDR3 length: 16 residues. Germline CDR1 reads SEHNR; CDR2 reads FQNEAQ (reference sequence). V was shortened by 3 bases and J by 4 bases, with 16 bases between the two germline ends. As DNA, the CDR3 is TGTGCCAGCAGCTTGCGTACTAGCTCGTTTTACAATGAGCAGTTCTTC. Its translation: CASSLRTSSFYNEQFF.

The V gene is TRBV2, the J gene TRBJ1-2; maybe TRBD1 (6 bases). Trimming removed 5 bases from V and 6 bases from J, with 13 bases in between. The CDR3 has 13 residues. The V gene's germline CDR1 is SNHLY and CDR2 FYNNEI. In DNA form, the CDR3 reads TGTGCCAGCAGTCCACAGGGTAAAGATGGCTACACCTTC. The encoded protein is CASSPQGKDGYTF.

This chain uses TRBV6-5 with TRBJ2-7, with TRBD1 as a possible D gene (6 bases). Trimming took 5 bases from V and 3 from J, leaving 14 bases between them. Germline lookup yields CDR1 MNHEY and CDR2 SVGAGI. This CDR3 is built from 14 residues. The CDR3 DNA reads as TGTGCCAGCAGTCGAGGTACAGGGTTCTACGAGCAGTACTTC. Encoded protein: CASSRGTGFYEQYF.

The rearrangement uses TRBV10-1 and TRBJ2-5, with TRBD2 as a possible D gene (5 bases). The V end lost 10 bases, the J end lost 5 bases, and 17 bases lay between the germline ends. The CDR3 runs 13 residues. CDR1 is WNHNN, CDR2 SYGVQD, per germline (reference sequence). The CDR3 sequence is CATRPPGLETQYF. The CDR3 DNA follows: TGCGCCACCCGTCCCCCGGGGTTGGAGACCCAGTACTTC.

The rearrangement uses TRBV20-1 and TRBJ2-5; the match to TRBD2 covers 9 bases. V lost 3 bases to trimming and J lost 1 base; unmatched junction nucleotides: 9. Germline CDR1 and CDR2: DFQATT and SNEGSKA (reference sequence). The CDR3 loop spans 16 amino acids. In DNA form, the CDR3 reads TGCAGTGCTAGTGGGGAGCGGGGGGCCCTCCAAGAGACCCAGTACTTC. Translated, it gives CSASGERGALQETQYF.

The CDR3 DNA sequence: TGTGCCAGCAGCGCAGGGTGGACCTACGAGCAGTACTTC. Its translation is CASSAGWTYEQYF. The V and J genes are TRBV7-2 and TRBJ2-7, with a weak D call TRBD1 (5 bases). Germline lookup yields CDR1 SGHTA and CDR2 FQGNSA. The germline V and J ends were trimmed by 5 bases and 2 bases, with 10 bases remaining between them. The CDR3 has 13 amino acids.